The 18 T cell receptor beta chains below were found in one sample sequenced in a study of vaccination effects on CD4 cells after COVID-19. TCRdb keeps only in-frame clones here, not all; method: immunoSEQ multiplex PCR. The sample carries tens of thousands of clones, around three quarters recorded once. No antigen has been identified for these receptors. Prior to sequencing, the ViraFEST assay stimulated PBMC with viral peptide pools, which expanded the antigen-specific CD4+ T cells. CD4+ T cells were isolated after around ten days of culture. Each participant was administered two doses of either the BNT162b2 or the mRNA-1273 vaccine. The sample here was CD4+ T cells from PBMCs cultured with HCoV-229E spike peptides, taken after COVID-19 vaccination. The source of these receptors is a human donor who received a COVID-19 vaccine.

The chain links TRBV7-2 to TRBJ2-6; D gene unclear. This CDR3 comprises 14 residues. Between the trimmed V and J ends, which lost 3 bases and 4 bases, there was a span of 7 bases. The germline CDR1 and CDR2 sequences are SGHTA and FQGNSA. The CDR3 coding sequence is TGTGCCAGCAGCTTTAAGAGGGGGGCCAACGTCCTGACTTTC. This encodes CASSFKRGANVLTF.

V is TRBV7-2 and J is TRBJ2-5; 7 bases map to TRBD1. CDR1 and CDR2 (germline): SGHTA, FQGNSA. This CDR3 region has 14 residues. V gave up 6 bases and J gave up 5 bases; unmatched junction bases: 9. DNA of the CDR3: TGTGCCAGCAGACCCGACAGGGCGAGCGAGACCCAGTACTTC. Translated, it gives CASRPDRASETQYF.

This clone was seen once. The chain couples TRBV19 to TRBJ1-1, with TRBD1 matching 10 bases. V shed 6 bases and J 1 base; nucleotides not matched to a gene: 8. The CDR3 is made up of 16 amino acids. Germline CDR1 reads LNHDA; CDR2 reads SQIVND (reference sequence). DNA of the CDR3: TGTGCCAGTAGGGAGACAGGGGGCAGGGGGAACACTGAAGCTTTCTTT. Translation gives CASRETGGRGNTEAFF.

This chain connects TRBV9 to TRBJ2-2, with 8 bases identical to TRBD2. V lost 0 bases and J lost 1; bases outside the gene matches: 2. Germline V gene data show CDR1 as SGDLS and CDR2 as YYNGEE. This CDR3 is built from 16 residues. CDR3 residues: CASSVDAGGNTGELFF. DNA for the CDR3: TGTGCCAGCAGCGTAGACGCGGGGGGGAACACCGGGGAGCTGTTTTTT. The full variable domain, its missing parts supplied by reference TRBV9 and TRBJ2-2, is DSGVTQTPKHLITATGQRVTLRCSPRSGDLSVYWYQQSLDQGLQFLIQYYNGEERAKGNILERFSAQQFPDLHSELNLSSLELGDSALYFCASSVDAGGNTGELFFGEGSRLTVL.

The V gene is TRBV2, the J gene TRBJ1-5; maybe TRBD1 (6 bases). V lost 9 bases to trimming and J lost 0 bases, with 9 bases between them. Germline CDR1 reads SNHLY; CDR2 reads FYNNEI. This CDR3 region has 13 residues. The CDR3 protein is CASAGDSNQPQHF. CDR3 bases: TGTGCCAGTGCAGGGGATAGCAATCAGCCCCAGCATTTT.

V is TRBV19 and J is TRBJ2-6, with 10 bases lining up with TRBD1. Germline V CDR1 and CDR2: LNHDA, SQIVND (reference sequence). J gave up 0 bases and V 4 bases, and 3 bases lay outside the gene matches. The CDR3 length is 17 residues. CDR3 DNA: TGTGCCAGTAGTACGGGACAGGGGACCTCTGGGGCCAACGTCCTGACTTTC. This codes for CASSTGQGTSGANVLTF.

This clone was detected a few times. The chain combines TRBV4-3 with TRBJ1-1; D unclear. The V gene lost 1 base and the J gene lost 0 bases, with 9 bases spanning the gap. The CDR3 sequence is 15 residues long. Per the germline V gene, CDR1 is LGHNA and CDR2 is YSLEER. For the CDR3, the DNA is TGCGCCAGCAGCCAAGCTCTGAGAATGAACACTGAAGCTTTCTTT. Encoded protein: CASSQALRMNTEAFF.

The V and J genes are TRBV18 and TRBJ2-7; 10 nucleotides align to TRBD1. The V gene's germline CDR1 is KGHSH and CDR2 LQKENI. This CDR3 is built from 14 residues. V was pared by 5 bases and J by 4 bases, with 5 bases of the junction left unmatched. CDR3 loop: CASSDSDRGYEQYV. As DNA, the CDR3 is TGTGCCAGCTCAGACTCGGACAGGGGGTACGAGCAGTACGTC.

In its sample, this clone was seen a few times. The CDR3 reads CASSSGRGNTEAFF. DNA for the CDR3: TGCGCCAGCAGCTCTGGCAGGGGGAACACTGAAGCTTTCTTT. This sequence joins TRBV5-1 and TRBJ1-1; the D gene is possibly TRBD1 (6 bases). The CDR3 loop spans 14 amino acids. Germline lookup yields CDR1 SGHRS and CDR2 YFSETQ. V lost 3 bases and J lost 1, with 10 bases in between.

The chain is built from TRBV4-1 and TRBJ2-1; 14 bases fit TRBD2. The CDR3 length is 17 residues. V was clipped by 4 bases and J by 4 bases; unmatched bases: 6. Germline values: CDR1 MGHRA, CDR2 YSYEKL. CDR3 amino acids: CASSLRLAGGQYNEQFF. The CDR3 nucleotides read TGCGCCAGCAGCCTCCGACTAGCGGGGGGGCAATACAATGAGCAGTTCTTC.

The V and J genes are TRBV28 and TRBJ2-3; 8 bases fit TRBD1. There are 14 residues in the CDR3. The germline CDR1 and CDR2 sequences are MDHEN and SYDVKM. V lost 8 bases and J lost 1; bases outside the gene matches: 5. This CDR3 is CASRDRRRTDTQYF. CDR3 DNA sequence: TGTGCCAGCCGGGACAGGCGCCGCACAGATACGCAGTATTTT.

This clone was counted between two and nine times. The gene calls are TRBV5-4 and TRBJ1-2, with 8 bases aligning to TRBD1. The CDR3 is 13 amino acids. V was pared by 0 bases and J by 8 bases, with 3 bases of the junction left unmatched. Germline values: CDR1 SGHNT, CDR2 YYREEE (reference sequence). The CDR3 DNA reads TGTGCCAGCAGCTTGGAGACAGGGGAGGGCTACACCTTC. It encodes CASSLETGEGYTF.

The rearrangement uses TRBV2 and TRBJ1-4; TRBD1 matches 10 bases. CDR1 SNHLY and CDR2 FYNNEI come from the germline V gene. Trimming at V came to 5 bases and at J to 7 bases, leaving 7 bases not matched to a gene. The CDR3 has 15 residues. CDR3 bases: TGTGCCAGCAGTTCTGACGGGACAGGGGTTGAAAAACTGTTTTTT. Translating it yields CASSSDGTGVEKLFF.

The chain combines TRBV27 with TRBJ2-7, with D possibly being TRBD2 (5 bases). This CDR3 has 13 residues. Germline CDR1 reads MNHEY; CDR2 reads SMNVEV (reference sequence). V was trimmed by 3 bases and J by 5 bases, leaving 11 bases between them. The CDR3 DNA reads as TGTGCCAGCAGTTTCGAGGGATGGCACGAGCAGTACGTC. It is translated as CASSFEGWHEQYV.

The chain is built from TRBV6-5 and TRBJ1-1, with TRBD1 matching over 7 bases. There are 15 residues in the CDR3. The V gene end was trimmed by 0 bases and the J gene end by 4 bases; junction bases not matched to a gene: 5. From germline, CDR1 is MNHEY and CDR2 SVGAGI. The CDR3: CASSYSTGLGTEAFF. The CDR3 nucleotides read TGTGCCAGCAGTTACTCGACAGGGCTAGGCACTGAAGCTTTCTTT.

The genes are TRBV15 and TRBJ1-2; weak D call: TRBD1 (5 bases). Looked up from germline, CDR1 is LNHNV and CDR2 is YYDKDF (reference sequence). Trimming took off 0 bases at V and 0 bases at J, with 11 bases between the two ends. The CDR3 has 16 residues. Here the CDR3 DNA reads TGTGCCACCAGCAGAGATCCGGGGCCGACTAACTATGGCTACACCTTC. Protein sequence: CATSRDPGPTNYGYTF.

The CDR3 nucleotides are TGTGCCAGCAGGGACACAGGGGCCCGCGAGCAGTACGTC. Its protein product is CASRDTGAREQYV. V and J are TRBV27 and TRBJ2-7, with 7 nucleotides matching TRBD1. V lost 6 bases and J lost 6; bases outside the gene matches: 8. This CDR3 is built from 13 residues. Germline V gives CDR1 MNHEY, CDR2 SMNVEV (reference sequence).

The chain carries TRBV20-1 and TRBJ1-5; D is perhaps TRBD1 (6 bases). The CDR3 consists of 15 residues. CDR1 DFQATT and CDR2 SNEGSKA come from the germline V gene (reference sequence). V lost 3 bases, J lost 1 base, and 13 bases lay in between. The CDR3 loop reads CSASPGQFSNQPQHF. CDR3 nucleotide sequence: TGCAGTGCTAGTCCCGGACAGTTCAGCAATCAGCCCCAGCATTTT.